The 30 T cell receptor beta chains below come from one sample, sequenced in a study of cytomegalovirus exposure and HLA in healthy donors. In the PCR, 60 Vbeta and 13 Jbeta primers were used. Sequencing used immunoSEQ multiplex PCR; TCRdb keeps in-frame clones, though not all of them. Of roughly 100,000 clones in the sample, 60% to 80% were seen once. The sample consisted of PBMCs. The receptor set was obtained from a boy aged 5-17 years in good health and CMV-seronegative.

The CDR3 is CASRSGGKYEQYF. In nucleotides, the CDR3 is TGTGCCAGTCGAAGTGGAGGGAAGTACGAGCAGTACTTC. The chain uses TRBV28 and TRBJ2-7, with a weak D call TRBD2 (6 bases). CDR1 is MDHEN, CDR2 SYDVKM, per germline. Trimming removed 9 bases from V and 4 bases from J, with 16 bases in between. The CDR3 runs 13 residues.

The chain links TRBV11-2 to TRBJ2-7; TRBD1 agrees at 8 bases. Germline trimming cut 7 bases from V and 6 bases from J; bases unmatched to any gene: 11. Per germline, CDR1 SGHAT and CDR2 FQNNGV. The CDR3 runs to 14 residues. The CDR3 sequence: CASTTRDRSLEQYF. The CDR3 nucleotides read TGTGCCAGCACCACCCGGGACAGGAGTCTCGAGCAGTACTTC.

The chain couples TRBV11-2 to TRBJ2-7; D is possibly TRBD1 (5 bases). Trimming left V 5 bases short and J 2 bases short, with 16 bases between. Germline CDR1 SGHAT, CDR2 FQNNGV. The CDR3 sequence is 15 residues long. Written as DNA, the CDR3 is TGTGCCAGCAGCCCCTCTAGGGGCTCAACCTACGAGCAGTACTTC. It yields the protein CASSPSRGSTYEQYF.

This chain links TRBV7-2 with TRBJ1-5; TRBD1 aligns across 7 bases. J gave up 5 bases and V 5 bases, and 9 bases lay outside the gene matches. This CDR3 is built from 15 residues. CDR1 is SGHTA and CDR2 is FQGNSA in the germline V gene. The CDR3 protein is CASSLRTGGHQPQHF. The CDR3 region has the DNA TGTGCCAGCAGCCTGCGGACAGGCGGACATCAGCCCCAGCATTTT. Variable domain in full (rest from reference TRBV7-2 and TRBJ1-5): GAGVSQSPSNKVTEKGKDVELRCDPISGHTALYWYRQSLGQGLEFLIYFQGNSAPDKSGLPSDRFSAERTGGSVSTLTIQRTQQEDSAVYLCASSLRTGGHQPQHFGDGTRLSIL.

The chain couples TRBV6-6 to TRBJ1-1, with D maybe TRBD1 (6 bases). The germline V and J ends were trimmed by 5 bases and 5 bases, with 9 bases remaining between them. In germline, CDR1 is MNHNY, CDR2 SVGAGI (reference sequence). This CDR3 is 12 amino acids long. This CDR3 is CASSNTGTEAFF. CDR3 DNA sequence: TGTGCCAGCAGTAATACAGGGACTGAAGCTTTCTTT.

The chain recombines TRBV19 with TRBJ1-2; D may be TRBD1 (5 bases). Germline CDR1 reads LNHDA; CDR2 reads SQIVND (reference sequence). The CDR3 loop spans 12 amino acids. The V end lost 10 bases, the J end lost 7 bases, and 16 bases lay between the germline ends. CDR3 in amino acids: CATRETAGGYTF. In nucleotides, the CDR3 is TGTGCCACCCGGGAGACAGCGGGTGGCTACACCTTC.

CDR3 in DNA: TGTGCCAGCAGCCCGGGGACTAGCGGGAGTTGGGACGAGCAGTACTTC. It encodes CASSPGTSGSWDEQYF. The V call is TRBV13, the J call TRBJ2-7, with 14 bases lining up with TRBD2. The CDR3 length is 16 residues. After removal of 5 bases from V and 5 bases from J, the junction contained 8 bases not matched to a gene. Per germline, CDR1 PRHDT and CDR2 FYEKMQ (reference sequence).

In its sample, this clone was seen a few times. V gene TRBV25-1 combines with J gene TRBJ2-3; maybe TRBD2 (7 bases). Germline V gene lookup returns CDR1 MGHDK and CDR2 SYGVNS. The CDR3 spans 16 residues. V was clipped by 9 bases and J by 1 base, with 20 bases between them. The CDR3 protein is CARQGRGGGRTDTQYF. The CDR3 DNA reads TGTGCCAGACAGGGTCGGGGCGGGGGACGCACAGATACGCAGTATTTT.

The chain joins TRBV6-5 to TRBJ1-2; the match to TRBD1 covers 10 bases. Per germline, CDR1 MNHEY and CDR2 SVGAGI. The trim removed 6 bases at V and 8 bases at J, leaving 6 bases unmatched. This CDR3 spans 13 amino acids. CDR3 DNA sequence: TGTGCCAGCAGAGACAGGGGGCCTCGGGGCTACACCTTC. Its translation is CASRDRGPRGYTF.

The chain has TRBV6-1 and TRBJ2-7; 10 nucleotides align to TRBD1. There are 15 residues in the CDR3. Germline assignment: CDR1 MNHNS and CDR2 SASEGT. With V trimmed by 9 bases and J by 1 base, 9 bases remained unmatched. The CDR3 DNA reads TGTGCCAGTAGGACAGGGGGGACAAGTTCCTACGAGCAGTACTTC. This codes for CASRTGGTSSYEQYF.

This chain connects TRBV5-1 to TRBJ1-1, with 7 bases matching TRBD1. This CDR3 spans 15 amino acids. The junction had 8 bases not matched to a gene; V was cut back by 4 bases and J by 2 bases. Germline CDR1 SGHRS, CDR2 YFSETQ. The CDR3 bases are TGCGCCAGCAGCCCCCGGGGGACAGTAAACACTGAAGCTTTCTTT. Amino acids: CASSPRGTVNTEAFF.

V gene TRBV7-2 combines with J gene TRBJ1-1; 10 bases fit TRBD1. The CDR3 totals 14 residues. The ends lost 5 bases at V and 5 bases at J; junction bases unmatched: 5. CDR1 and CDR2 (germline): SGHTA, FQGNSA. The CDR3 loop is CASSRTGGGTEAFF. The CDR3 nucleotides are TGTGCCAGCAGCCGGACAGGGGGAGGGACTGAAGCTTTCTTT.

The V and J genes are TRBV15 and TRBJ2-1, with 13 bases fitting TRBD2. This CDR3 contains 17 residues. The V gene's germline CDR1 is LNHNV and CDR2 YYDKDF (reference sequence). Losses at the gene ends were 3 bases for V and 4 bases for J; bases not matched to a gene: 6. CDR3 protein: CATSRGTSGNRYNEQFF. For the CDR3, the DNA is TGTGCCACCAGCAGGGGGACTAGCGGGAACCGTTACAATGAGCAGTTCTTC.

This clone was picked up a small number of times. This chain uses TRBV7-8 with TRBJ2-7, with 8 positions matching TRBD2. CDR1 and CDR2 (germline): SGHVS, FQNEAQ. This CDR3 region has 14 residues. V lost 5 bases and J lost 2; bases outside the gene matches: 5. The CDR3 sequence is CASSQGLAPYEQYF. Here the CDR3 DNA reads TGTGCCAGCAGCCAAGGACTAGCTCCCTACGAGCAGTACTTC.

This chain joins TRBV4-1 and TRBJ1-1; D is uncertain. The V gene lost 3 bases and the J gene lost 10 bases, with 24 bases spanning the gap. Germline CDR1 reads MGHRA; CDR2 reads YSYEKL. CDR3 length equals 16 residues. Here the CDR3 reads CASSHRSAAEVYGAFF. CDR3 in DNA: TGCGCCAGCAGCCATCGATCGGCGGCGGAAGTATACGGAGCTTTCTTT.

The chain recombines TRBV11-2 with TRBJ2-1, with TRBD1 identical over 9 bases. There are 17 residues in the CDR3. In germline, CDR1 is SGHAT, CDR2 FQNNGV. The ends lost 0 bases at V and 3 bases at J; junction bases unmatched: 6. The CDR3 nucleotides are TGTGCCAGCAGCTTAGAGAGAGGGACAGGGTACTACAATGAGCAGTTCTTC. This sequence encodes CASSLERGTGYYNEQFF.

The chain employs TRBV21-1 and TRBJ2-5; the table gives TRBD1 as D, unverified against the DNA. TRBV21-1 is listed as a pseudogene. The CDR3 length is 15 residues. CDR3 nucleotide sequence: TGTGCCAGCAGCAAAGAACCCGGGACAGAAGAGACCCAGTACTTC. Translation gives CASSKEPGTEETQYF.

The chain links TRBV9 to TRBJ2-5; a possible D gene is TRBD2 (6 bases). Trimming removed 3 bases from V and 5 bases from J, with 17 bases in between. This CDR3 contains 15 residues. The germline V gene encodes CDR1 SGDLS and CDR2 YYNGEE. The CDR3 region has the DNA TGTGCCAGCAGCGGGGGACTGGGATTTGTTGAGACCCAGTACTTC. Residues: CASSGGLGFVETQYF.

The gene calls are TRBV9 and TRBJ2-4; 8 nucleotides agree with TRBD2. There are 14 residues in the CDR3. V was pared by 4 bases and J by 8 bases, with 8 bases of the junction left unmatched. Germline V CDR1 and CDR2: SGDLS, YYNGEE. CDR3 bases: TGTGCCAGCAGCCCTCTGGCGGGGGGTGACATTCAGTACTTC. Translated: CASSPLAGGDIQYF.

V and J are TRBV10-3 and TRBJ2-6; D remains ambiguous. CDR1 and CDR2 from the germline V gene are ENHRY and SYGVKD. The germline V and J ends were trimmed by 3 bases and 4 bases, with 7 bases remaining between them. The CDR3 extends over 14 amino acids. The CDR3 nucleotides are TGTGCCATCAGTGACTCTATGGGGGCCAACGTCCTGACTTTC. This sequence encodes CAISDSMGANVLTF.

This clone showed up just once. This chain connects TRBV29-1 to TRBJ2-2; D unresolved. V was clipped by 5 bases and J by 2 bases, with 12 bases between them. The CDR3 spans 14 residues. The germline CDR1 and CDR2 sequences are SQVTM and ANQGSEA. The CDR3 region is CSVNPDSNTGELFF. The CDR3 DNA sequence: TGCAGCGTTAACCCTGATAGCAACACCGGGGAGCTGTTTTTT.

This sequence joins TRBV30 and TRBJ2-2, with D uncertain. Germline V gene lookup returns CDR1 GTSNPN and CDR2 SVGIG (reference sequence). CDR3 length: 13 amino acids. The V gene lost 5 bases and the J gene lost 7 bases, with 14 bases spanning the gap. CDR3 residues: CAWSPTSDGELFF. CDR3 bases: TGTGCCTGGTCCCCGACGAGCGACGGGGAGCTGTTTTTT. The full variable domain, rest sourced from reference TRBV30 and TRBJ2-2, is SQTIHQWPATLVQPVGSPLSLECTVEGTSNPNLYWYRQAAGRGLQLLFYSVGIGQISSEVPQNLSASRPQDRQFILSSKKLLLSDSGFYLCAWSPTSDGELFFGEGSRLTVL.

The chain uses TRBV6-5 and TRBJ2-4, with 7 bases that match TRBD2. Germline CDR1 MNHEY, CDR2 SVGAGI. V shed 8 bases, J shed 11 bases, and the junction held 6 bases outside the gene matches. The CDR3 has 11 residues. The CDR3 is CASLHREVQYF. For the CDR3, the DNA is TGTGCCAGCCTACATCGGGAGGTTCAGTACTTC.

The V gene is TRBV9, the J gene TRBJ1-4; tentatively, D is TRBD1 (5 bases). Germline CDR1 is SGDLS and CDR2 is YYNGEE. V was trimmed by 2 bases and J by 4 bases, leaving 9 bases between them. The CDR3 sequence is 14 residues long. The CDR3 DNA reads as TGTGCCAGCAGCGTTGGGGGGATTAATGAAAAACTGTTTTTT. The encoded protein is CASSVGGINEKLFF.

The chain uses TRBV4-3 and TRBJ1-1, with 11 positions matching TRBD1. CDR3 size: 16 residues. Germline V CDR1 and CDR2: LGHNA, YSLEER. With V trimmed by 3 bases and J by 6 bases, 9 bases remained unmatched. The CDR3 nucleotides read TGCGCCAGCAGCCAGGGGACAGGGGGGAAGAGGGCTGAAGCTTTCTTT. It specifies CASSQGTGGKRAEAFF.

The CDR3 spells CASSFGDLSFSYEQYF. As DNA, the CDR3 is TGTGCCAGCAGCTTTGGGGACTTATCCTTTTCCTACGAGCAGTACTTC. The chain uses TRBV7-9 and TRBJ2-7; the D gene is possibly TRBD2 (6 bases). The CDR3 length is 16 residues. CDR1 and CDR2 (germline): SEHNR, FQNEAQ (reference sequence). V was cut by 3 bases and J by 1 base, with 16 bases left in between.

This sequence joins TRBV7-9 and TRBJ2-3, with no clear D. Germline V CDR1 and CDR2: SEHNR, FQNEAQ (reference sequence). CDR3 length: 16 amino acids. Trimming took 1 base from V and 2 from J, leaving 13 bases between them. The chain's CDR3 is CASSLVRFLSTDTQYF. As DNA, the CDR3 is TGTGCCAGCAGCTTAGTTCGCTTCCTATCCACAGATACGCAGTATTTT. The full variable domain, rest sourced from reference TRBV7-9 and TRBJ2-3, is DTGVSQNPRHKITKRGQNVTFRCDPISEHNRLYWYRQTLGQGPEFLTYFQNEAQLEKSRLLSDRFSAERPKGSFSTLEIQRTEQGDSAMYLCASSLVRFLSTDTQYFGPGTRLTVL.

V usage is TRBV5-6 and J usage is TRBJ1-2; D gene ambiguous. The germline V gene encodes CDR1 SGHDT and CDR2 YYEEEE. This CDR3 is built from 17 residues. V gave up 0 bases and J gave up 0 bases, with 15 bases separating them. The DNA of the CDR3 is TGTGCCAGCAGCTTGGACCGTAGGAGGGTGGCTAACTATGGCTACACCTTC. This translates into CASSLDRRRVANYGYTF.

This clone has only a few counts. V usage is TRBV30 and J usage is TRBJ2-5; the match to TRBD1 covers 8 bases. Germline V gene sequence: CDR1 GTSNPN, CDR2 SVGIG (reference sequence). V lost 8 bases, J lost 4 bases, and 3 bases stayed unmatched. The CDR3 totals 11 residues. CDR3 nucleotide sequence: TGTGCCCTAGGGACAGGAGAGACCCAGTACTTC. This gives the protein CALGTGETQYF. The full variable domain, completed using reference TRBV30 and TRBJ2-5, is SQTIHQWPATLVQPVGSPLSLECTVEGTSNPNLYWYRQAAGRGLQLLFYSVGIGQISSEVPQNLSASRPQDRQFILSSKKLLLSDSGFYLCALGTGETQYFGPGTRLLVL.

The chain recombines TRBV10-3 with TRBJ1-2; possibly TRBD1 for D (5 bases). The ends were cut back, 7 bases at V and 4 bases at J, with 16 bases in the middle. This CDR3 spans 14 amino acids. From germline, CDR1 is ENHRY and CDR2 SYGVKD. The CDR3 is CAITTTGDSYGYTF. In DNA, the CDR3 is TGTGCCATCACTACGACGGGGGATTCCTATGGCTACACCTTC.